The source of this TCR beta chain is a study of blood T cell repertoires in COVID-19. About the research overall: Italy, Spain and the United States were the sources of the convalescent and acute COVID-19 samples.

Methods used by the authors: Counts of nucleated cells, estimated from reference gene primer amplification, were obtained. Clones were read by immunoSEQ multiplex PCR, and TCRdb kept only the in-frame ones, dropping some. V and J calls and clone size are copied from that table; D and trimming were computed from the DNA. The profile shows about 220,000 clones, around 83% of them singletons. Specimen: peripheral blood. This receptor was taken from a woman older than 75 with COVID-19, enrolled during active disease.

The CDR3 region is CASSAKKFTGELFF. The CDR3 DNA follows: TGTGCCAGTTCCGCTAAAAAGTTCACCGGGGAGCTGTTTTTT. The rearrangement joins TRBV19 to TRBJ2-2, with D unclear. With 8 bases removed from V and 4 bases from J, the gap between germline ends came to 14 bases. This CDR3 region has 14 residues. Looked up from germline, CDR1 is LNHDA and CDR2 is SQIVND (reference sequence).